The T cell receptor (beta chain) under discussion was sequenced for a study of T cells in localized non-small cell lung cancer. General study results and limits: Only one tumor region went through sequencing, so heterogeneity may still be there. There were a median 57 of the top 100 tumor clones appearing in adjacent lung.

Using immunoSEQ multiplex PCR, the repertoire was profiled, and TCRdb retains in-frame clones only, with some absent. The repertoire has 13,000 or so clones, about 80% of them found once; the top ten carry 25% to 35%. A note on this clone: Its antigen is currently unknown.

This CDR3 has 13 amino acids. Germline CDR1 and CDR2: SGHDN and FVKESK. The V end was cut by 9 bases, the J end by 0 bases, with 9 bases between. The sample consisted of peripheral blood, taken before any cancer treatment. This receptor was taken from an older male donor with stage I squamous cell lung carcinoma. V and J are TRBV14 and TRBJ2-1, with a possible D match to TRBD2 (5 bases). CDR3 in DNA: TGTGCCAGTAGCGCCGGCTCCTACAATGAGCAGTTCTTC. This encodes CASSAGSYNEQFF.